This TCR beta chain was sequenced in a study of T cells after yellow fever vaccination. TCRdb independently ran MiXCR on the 5' RACE reads; one entry per CDR3 protein. The sample shows 300,000 to 450,000 distinct CDR3 sequences, approximately 8% of them seen only once. Germline V gene sequence: CDR1 DFQATT, CDR2 SNEGSKA (reference sequence). The CDR3 is made up of 10 amino acids. The V gene lost 3 bases and the J gene lost 4 bases, with 3 bases spanning the gap. As for this clonotype: What it binds is not known.

Points from the study as a whole: Post-booster repertoires again held most primary-vaccination clones (roughly 96% CD4, roughly 88% CD8).

The chain links TRBV20-1 to TRBJ2-5, with D uncertain. The sequences come from PBMCs, collected roughly 46 days after the first yellow fever vaccination. The clonotype originates from a man aged 18 to 30 who received the YFV17D yellow fever vaccine. CDR3 in amino acids: CSARAETQYF. The CDR3 coding sequence is TGCAGTGCTAGGGCAGAGACCCAGTACTTC.